A selection of T cell receptor beta chains follows, all from one sample in a study of cytomegalovirus exposure and HLA in healthy donors. Method: immunoSEQ multiplex PCR; TCRdb's copy keeps in-frame clones and lacks some. This repertoire shows 60,000 or so clones, more than 80% found once; its top ten account for less than 1.6%. Source material: PBMCs. The receptors derive from a man aged 25 to 45 in good health and CMV-seropositive. CDR3s include the opening cysteine and the closing phenylalanine or tryptophan. The order of the fields is D gene, V gene, clone size, J gene, CDR3 protein, CDR3 DNA. A D gene is named only where the DNA matches it firmly. The size field is filled for only some rows; it gives once, few, many or a size class.

>TRBD1|TRBV5-8|.|TRBJ2-2
CASSSGTGVTGELFF
TGTGCCAGCAGCTCCGGGACAGGGGTCACCGGGGAGCTGTTTTTT
>.|TRBV6-5|.|TRBJ1-2
CASSYETGLGVGYTF
TGTGCCAGCAGCTACGAGACTGGACTTGGGGTTGGCTACACCTTC
>.|TRBV7-9|.|TRBJ1-2
CASSLEAGYYGYTF
TGTGCCAGCAGCTTAGAGGCGGGCTACTATGGCTACACCTTC
>TRBD1|TRBV19|.|TRBJ1-1
CASSKPQGSNTEAFF
TGTGCCAGTAGCAAACCACAGGGGTCGAACACTGAAGCTTTCTTT
>TRBD2|TRBV25-1|few|TRBJ2-7
CANNSGNLSYEQYF
TGTGCCAACAATAGCGGGAACCTGTCCTACGAGCAGTACTTC
>.|TRBV5-1|medium-sized|TRBJ1-3
CASSSGQNSGNTIYF
TGCGCCAGCAGCTCTGGACAGAACTCTGGAAACACCATATATTTT
>.|TRBV9|.|TRBJ2-3
CASSVGRLTDTQYF
TGTGCCAGCAGCGTCGGGAGACTCACAGATACGCAGTATTTT
>TRBD2|TRBV5-6|.|TRBJ2-3
CASSYTGLAAIGAQYF
TGTGCCAGCAGCTACACGGGACTAGCGGCTATCGGTGCGCAGTATTTT
>.|TRBV5-1|.|TRBJ1-5
CASSLTGTQPQHF
TGCGCCAGCAGCTTGACAGGGACTCAGCCCCAGCATTTT
>.|TRBV4-1|.|TRBJ2-5
CASSQATPTAAQYF
TGCGCCAGCAGCCAAGCGACGCCAACCGCGGCCCAGTACTTC